The sample holds many counts of the clone carrying this TCR beta chain. Antigen: not known. Germline assignment: CDR1 SGHTA and CDR2 FQGNSA. V was cut by 1 base and J by 1 base, with 4 bases left in between. The CDR3 loop spans 13 amino acids. The source of the sample is a study of T cells in Graves' hyperthyroidism and ophthalmopathy. What was amplified from RNA transcripts were TCR beta CDR3 regions. Researchers ran a first-round RT-PCR on the TCR CDR3 using the HTBI primer set. TCRdb reprocessed the multiplex PCR reads via MiXCR and lists one record per CDR3 protein. The sample lists 620,000 or so distinct CDR3 sequences, 14% seen once, with under 15% in the top ten. Study-wide results and caveats: Most thyroid clonotypes expanded above 0.001 appeared in blood too.

This chain uses TRBV7-2 with TRBJ1-2; D unclear. This clonotype originated in a woman between 50 and 59 years old with Graves' ophthalmopathy. Sequencing was done on a sample of blood. CDR3 protein: CASSLEVNYGYTF. CDR3 in DNA: TGTGCCAGCAGCTTAGAAGTTAACTATGGCTACACCTTC.